This T cell receptor beta chain is from a study of OX40 agonist ivuxolimab in advanced cancers. Study-wide background: Partial responses, seen in three patients, involved one hepatocellular carcinoma and two cutaneous melanomas.

Trimming shortened V by 4 bases and J by 6 bases, and 10 bases separated the two germline ends. Germline CDR1 and CDR2: MNHEY and SVGAGI. This CDR3 region has 13 residues. TCRdb keeps only in-frame clones here, not all; method: immunoSEQ multiplex PCR. The data hold 75,000 to 80,000 clones, with approximately 93% observed a single time. The chain is built from TRBV6-5 and TRBJ2-1; the D gene is possibly TRBD2 (6 bases). The origin of this receptor is an adult with an advanced solid tumor such as melanoma, head and neck, liver or kidney cancer. The sequences come from CD4+ or CD8+ T cells sorted from blood, collected in a trial of the OX40 agonist ivuxolimab. The CDR3 reads CASSSSVGNEQFF. The CDR3 nucleotides are TGTGCCAGCAGTTCTAGCGTGGGCAATGAGCAGTTCTTC.